This T cell receptor (beta chain) was obtained from a study of human CD8 memory T cell subsets. Study results and limitations: Whereas effector memory cells differed, stem-like memory and precursor exhausted T cells had comparably high diversity. Chao1 estimates hinted that stem-like memory T cells outstripped precursor exhausted T cells in diversity.

On this clonotype itself: The antigen is undetermined.

UMI-labeled 5' RACE was the method by which TCR beta libraries were made. Using the 5' RACE reads, TCRdb records one entry per CDR3 protein without DNA. Recorded for this sample: 5,500 to 7,000 distinct CDR3 sequences. PBMC were isolated from buffy coats given by healthy donors. Each subset gave duplicate vials of roughly 160,000 sorted CD8+ T cells for RNA. This TCR derives from a human donor in good health. Source material: CD8+ effector memory T cells (TEM) sorted from PBMCs. The subset denotes: effector memory CD8 T cells, CCR7- CD45RO+ CD95+.

The CDR3 is CASGSSGSPAYEQYF. The gene calls are TRBV5-4 and TRBJ2-7; TCRdb reports TRBD1, a call that lacks DNA to check it against. CDR1 SGHNT and CDR2 YYREEE come from the germline V gene (reference sequence). CDR3 length: 15 residues.